This T cell receptor beta chain was found in a study of T cell responses to AZD1222 COVID-19 vaccine. TCRdb's table, derived via immunoSEQ multiplex PCR, lists solely in-frame clones and lacks some. The repertoire holds 100,000 to 150,000 clones, roughly 90% seen once, with 1.5% to 1.9% in the top ten. The sequence came from an adult in good health. The source material was peripheral blood, sampled on day 0 of AZD1222 vaccination.

The CDR3 DNA follows: TGTGCCAGCAGTTATACAGATACGCAGTATTTT. Amino acid sequence: CASSYTDTQYF. The chain employs TRBV28 and TRBJ2-3; D not certain. Germline CDR1 MDHEN, CDR2 SYDVKM. The CDR3 sequence is 11 residues long. V lost 4 bases to trimming and J lost 3 bases, with 2 bases between them.